Presented here are 21 T cell receptor beta chains from one specimen sequenced in a study of blood T cell repertoires in COVID-19 (dated by TCRdb to 2018 to 2021). Library generation was performed with the immunoSEQ multiplex PCR assay. The table was pulled from immuneACCESS by TCRdb, which kept in-frame rearrangements only. Such tables lose some clones; where checked, under half of the loss comes from unresolved V genes, and the rest has no known cause. In all, the sample holds roughly 200,000 clones, and approximately 92% of those were seen once. The ten largest clones represent roughly 0.56% of the sample. The material sequenced was peripheral blood. These receptors all come from a man aged 45-60 years with acute or convalescent COVID-19.

In the case of this clone: One junction end does not reproduce the germline sequence, and a read error may be involved. This chain connects TRBV9 to TRBJ2-1; 8 bases align to TRBD2. The CDR3 contains 18 residues. Germline values: CDR1 SGDLS, CDR2 YYNGEE. The CDR3 loop is CASSTRGGTTKIYNEQFF. The CDR3 DNA reads as TGCGCCAGCAGCACACGGGGGGGGACTACAAAGATCTACAATGAGCAGTTCTTC.

The rearrangement joins TRBV6-5 to TRBJ1-2; possible D gene TRBD1, 6 bases. V gave up 8 bases and J gave up 3 bases, with 19 bases separating them. The CDR3 has 15 residues. Germline CDR1 reads MNHEY; CDR2 reads SVGAGI. The CDR3 coding sequence is TGTGCCAGCGGGGGACCCAGGGGAGATTACTATGGCTACACCTTC. Its translation: CASGGPRGDYYGYTF.

This clone was seen once. The chain employs TRBV6-6 and TRBJ2-7, with unresolved D. CDR1 and CDR2 (germline): MNHNY, SVGAGI (reference sequence). The V gene lost 6 bases and the J gene lost 3 bases, with 3 bases spanning the gap. This CDR3 is built from 10 residues. DNA of the CDR3: TGTGCCAGCAGCCTCTACGAGCAGTACGTC. This codes for CASSLYEQYV.

This chain connects TRBV10-3 to TRBJ2-4; tentative D call: TRBD2 (5 bases). Trimming cost V 2 bases and J 8 bases, with 13 bases left between them. The CDR3 runs to 14 residues. Germline CDR1 reads ENHRY; CDR2 reads SYGVKD. CDR3 sequence reads: CAISETLDRDIQYF. The CDR3 DNA reads as TGTGCCATCAGTGAGACACTAGACCGGGACATTCAGTACTTC.

This clone was detected only once. The V and J genes are TRBV2 and TRBJ1-1; TRBD1 might be the D (5 bases). Germline V CDR1 and CDR2: SNHLY, FYNNEI. This CDR3 comprises 14 residues. The V end was cut by 8 bases, the J end by 1 base, with 14 bases between. In nucleotides, the CDR3 is TGTGCCAGCGGGCCCCGGGGGAGGAACACTGAAGCTTTCTTT. Its translation is CASGPRGRNTEAFF.

In its sample, this clone was seen a few times. The CDR3 protein is CASSTNSGELFF. Here the CDR3 DNA reads TGTGCCAGCAGCACAAATTCCGGGGAGCTGTTTTTT. The chain is built from TRBV7-9 and TRBJ2-2; D is unclear. The CDR3 consists of 12 residues. Germline CDR1 SEHNR, CDR2 FQNEAQ (reference sequence). Trimming took off 5 bases at V and 6 bases at J, with 7 bases between the two ends.

The chain employs TRBV7-2 and TRBJ1-2, with a tentative D call TRBD1 (5 bases). From germline, CDR1 is SGHTA and CDR2 FQGNSA. Trimming took off 5 bases at V and 3 bases at J, with 16 bases between the two ends. The length of the CDR3 is 15 residues. The CDR3 spells CASSPKLDSYYGYTF. CDR3 in DNA: TGTGCCAGCAGCCCTAAGCTCGACAGCTACTATGGCTACACCTTC.

The chain combines TRBV6-5 with TRBJ2-5; D is perhaps TRBD2 (6 bases). The V end lost 7 bases, the J end lost 7 bases, and 19 bases lay between the germline ends. In germline, CDR1 is MNHEY, CDR2 SVGAGI. CDR3 length equals 14 residues. CDR3 residues: CASISTGGRRTQYF. The CDR3 DNA is TGTGCCAGCATCTCCACCGGGGGACGTAGGACCCAGTACTTC.

V gene TRBV9 combines with J gene TRBJ1-4; tentative D call: TRBD1 (6 bases). This CDR3 comprises 14 residues. Germline-derived CDR1 and CDR2 are SGDLS and YYNGEE. V was pared by 1 base and J by 6 bases, with 10 bases between. The CDR3 nucleotides read TGTGCCAGCAGCGTATCCCCAGGGGATGAAAAACTGTTTTTT. It encodes CASSVSPGDEKLFF.

This chain uses TRBV27 with TRBJ1-3; 8 positions match TRBD1. Germline CDR1 and CDR2: MNHEY and SMNVEV (reference sequence). The CDR3 extends over 15 amino acids. Unmatched junction bases numbered 5, after V lost 5 bases and J lost 2 bases. CDR3 DNA: TGTGCCAGCAGTCGGACAGGGATCCCTGGAAACACCATATATTTT. Residues: CASSRTGIPGNTIYF.

In regard to this clone: At one boundary the junction diverges from the germline segment, which might be a read error. The chain combines TRBV2 with TRBJ1-1, with D possibly matching TRBD1 (6 bases). CDR3 size: 16 residues. The germline CDR1 and CDR2 sequences are SNHLY and FYNNEI. CDR3 DNA: TGTGCCAGCAAGGAAGGACAGCAAGTTATGAACGCTGAAGCTTTCTTT. Translated: CASKEGQQVMNAEAFF.

The V gene is TRBV27, the J gene TRBJ1-1, with TRBD1 as a possible D gene (5 bases). Trimming left V 4 bases short and J 3 bases short, with 15 bases between. Germline CDR1 is MNHEY and CDR2 is SMNVEV (reference sequence). The CDR3 sequence is 15 residues long. This CDR3 is CASSSPGRGYTEAFF. CDR3 nucleotides: TGTGCCAGCAGTTCCCCCGGGCGGGGGTACACTGAAGCTTTCTTT.

The chain recombines TRBV19 with TRBJ1-6; 9 bases align to TRBD1. V gave up 4 bases and J gave up 7 bases; unmatched junction bases: 2. CDR1 LNHDA and CDR2 SQIVND come from the germline V gene (reference sequence). CDR3 length equals 14 residues. CDR3 DNA: TGTGCCAGTAGTACCGGGACAGGGAATTCACCCCTCCACTTT. Translating gives CASSTGTGNSPLHF.

This clone was seen only once. The J gene is TRBJ2-3, the V gene TRBV19; the match to TRBD1 covers 9 bases. Germline values: CDR1 LNHDA, CDR2 SQIVND (reference sequence). V dropped 5 bases and J dropped 0; count of bases not matched to a gene: 12. This CDR3 has 18 residues. The CDR3 DNA reads TGTGCCAGTAGTTTAGGAACCGGGACAGGGTACAGCACAGATACGCAGTATTTT. Amino acid sequence: CASSLGTGTGYSTDTQYF. Based on the CDR3 plus reference TRBV19 and TRBJ2-3, the full variable domain is DGGITQSPKYLFRKEGQNVTLSCEQNLNHDAMYWYRQDPGQGLRLIYYSQIVNDFQKGDIAEGYSVSREKKESFPLTVTSAQKNPTAFYLCASSLGTGTGYSTDTQYFGPGTRLTVL.

The chain recombines TRBV19 with TRBJ2-5; TRBD1 aligns across 8 bases. Germline assignment: CDR1 LNHDA and CDR2 SQIVND (reference sequence). Germline trimming cut 4 bases from V and 5 bases from J; bases unmatched to any gene: 6. This CDR3 region has 14 residues. This CDR3 is CASSSGQGGETQYF. The CDR3, as DNA: TGTGCCAGTAGTAGTGGACAGGGTGGGGAGACCCAGTACTTC. Full variable domain (missing parts from reference TRBV19 and TRBJ2-5): DGGITQSPKYLFRKEGQNVTLSCEQNLNHDAMYWYRQDPGQGLRLIYYSQIVNDFQKGDIAEGYSVSREKKESFPLTVTSAQKNPTAFYLCASSSGQGGETQYFGPGTRLLVL.

The chain couples TRBV15 to TRBJ1-5; D unresolved. The V end lost 1 base, the J end lost 4 bases, and 11 bases lay between the germline ends. CDR1 LNHNV and CDR2 YYDKDF come from the germline V gene (reference sequence). The CDR3 consists of 15 residues. DNA for the CDR3: TGTGCCACCAGCAGAGTGACGGCGGGTAATCAGCCCCAGCATTTT. The encoded protein is CATSRVTAGNQPQHF.

V and J are TRBV7-3 and TRBJ2-7, with 11 bases aligning to TRBD2. The CDR3 runs to 16 residues. V shed 3 bases, J shed 0 bases, and the junction held 4 bases outside the gene matches. Germline loops: CDR1 SGHTA, CDR2 FQGTGA. CDR3 coding DNA: TGTGCCAGCAGCTTCGATACTAGCGGGAGCTCCTACGAGCAGTACTTC. Its protein is CASSFDTSGSSYEQYF.

The chain has TRBV28 and TRBJ1-3, with a possible D match to TRBD1 (6 bases). V lost 2 bases, J lost 7 bases, and 21 bases lay in between. The CDR3 sequence is 17 residues long. CDR1 is MDHEN, CDR2 SYDVKM, per germline. CDR3 residues: CASSLRRVGGSRNTIYF. CDR3 nucleotides: TGTGCCAGCAGTTTACGCCGGGTTGGGGGCTCGAGGAACACCATATATTTT.

V is TRBV5-1 and J is TRBJ2-5; tentatively, D is TRBD1 (6 bases). The CDR3 consists of 15 residues. Trimming removed 4 bases at V and 5 bases at J, with 18 bases between. CDR1 is SGHRS, CDR2 YFSETQ, per germline. CDR3 region: CASSAGTRHGETQYF. As DNA, the CDR3 is TGCGCCAGCAGCGCAGGGACACGGCATGGGGAGACCCAGTACTTC.

The genes are TRBV19 and TRBJ2-3; tentatively, D is TRBD2 (5 bases). V was shortened by 4 bases and J by 5 bases, with 13 bases between the two germline ends. The length of the CDR3 is 14 residues. Germline V gives CDR1 LNHDA, CDR2 SQIVND (reference sequence). This chain's CDR3 is CASSTPGSKDTQYF. CDR3 sequence (DNA): TGTGCCAGTAGTACCCCGGGGTCTAAAGATACGCAGTATTTT.

V gene TRBV13 combines with J gene TRBJ2-5, with 8 nucleotides matching TRBD2. In germline, CDR1 is PRHDT, CDR2 FYEKMQ (reference sequence). The CDR3 covers 17 residues. V shed 5 bases and J 3 bases; nucleotides not matched to a gene: 14. DNA of the CDR3: TGTGCCAGCAGCCCAAGGAATATAGCGGGGAAAAAAGAGACCCAGTACTTC. It is translated as CASSPRNIAGKKETQYF.